This T cell receptor (beta chain) was observed in a study of PD-1 blockade in classical Hodgkin lymphoma. Per the germline V gene, CDR1 is MGHRA and CDR2 is YSYEKL. This CDR3 has 16 amino acids. Trimming removed 4 bases at V and 2 bases at J, with 12 bases between. Time point denoted: cycle 4 day 1 (C4D1), after 6 weeks of nivolumab. The patients all showed relapse after autologous stem cell transplantation, while their brentuximab vedotin exposure varied. Using immunoSEQ multiplex PCR, the repertoire was profiled, and TCRdb retains in-frame clones only, with some absent. The table lists approximately 93,000 clones, roughly 73% of them singletons.

The source material was peripheral blood mononuclear cells (PBMCs), sampled before the fourth cycle of nivolumab. This sequence joins TRBV4-1 and TRBJ2-6; maybe TRBD1 (6 bases). The TCR sequence derives from a human donor with classical Hodgkin lymphoma. The CDR3 loop reads CASSPGQLTGANVLTF. In DNA form, the CDR3 reads TGCGCCAGCAGCCCTGGACAGCTCACTGGGGCCAACGTCCTGACTTTC.